This record covers a single TCR beta chain. No antigen is known for it. The source of the sample is a study of shared clonotypes between healthy human individuals. Study-level points and caveats: In four donors, around 5% of naive CD4 clonotypes appeared in common. Estimated richness values were generally larger in naive subsets than in memory subsets.

The CDR3 length is 15 residues. Germline CDR1 reads SGHNT; CDR2 reads YYREEE (reference sequence). Trimming removed 4 bases at V and 2 bases at J, with 16 bases between. In the sorted-subset replicate PCRs, about 200 ng DNA, roughly 29,000 T cell genomes, was used. The assay was immunoSEQ multiplex PCR, and TCRdb's table has in-frame clones only and misses some. The data contain about 2.3 million clones, about 90% of them singletons. V and J are TRBV5-4 and TRBJ2-7; D is tentatively TRBD1 or TRBD2 (5 bases each). The sequenced material came from naive CD4+ T cells from PBMCs. Noted subset: CD45RA+ positively selected. The sequence came from a young man in good health. Some clones in this sample may be carry-over from other donors' samples. CDR3 in amino acids: CASSQGPGAPYEQYF. As DNA, the CDR3 is TGTGCCAGCAGCCAAGGACCCGGGGCCCCCTACGAGCAGTACTTC.